The entry below describes one TCR beta chain. TCR beta VDJ and CDR3 were profiled, and genomic DNA was the template. In TCRdb, the reads were re-called with MiXCR into one record per CDR3 protein. The repertoire holds 80,000 to 100,000 distinct CDR3 sequences, 55% to 70% seen once, with 65% in the top ten. The sample originates from a study of CD8+CD57+ T cells in acquired aplastic anemia. Trimming pared 7 bases from V and 3 bases from J, leaving 10 bases between. The germline gives CDR1 SNHLY, CDR2 FYNNEI. CDR3 length equals 12 residues. The sequenced patients had an expansion of CD8+CD57+ cells seen by flow cytometry.

This chain links TRBV2 with TRBJ2-7; D may be TRBD2 (6 bases). This clonotype originated in a human donor with aplastic anemia. Source material: sorted CD4+, CD8+, or CD8+CD57+ T cells (not recorded which) from PBMCs. The CDR3 spells CASMVSGYEQYF. The CDR3 DNA sequence: TGTGCCAGCATGGTTAGCGGCTACGAGCAGTACTTC.